Sequencing of this T cell receptor (beta chain) was carried out in a study of blood T cell repertoires in COVID-19 (dated by TCRdb to about 2020). In terms of the full investigation: Collaborator samples came from the United States, Italy and Spain and covered acute and convalescent phases of COVID-19. The sample metadata nearly always contained a de-identified subject ID, COVID-19 status, age in years and sex. Where HLA class I and class II types were available, the types were taken from metadata supplied by the sample provider, not from assay-based typing. The samples were drawn from the first 160 participants of the ongoing ImmuneRACE study and from some 1,300 subjects provided by 6 global collaborators. The repertoires were released in a freely available public database intended as a resource for research on the immune response to SARS-CoV-2. Deeply sampled blood TCRbeta repertoires from subjects exposed to, actively infected with, or recovered from COVID-19 were included in the dataset. The prospective study material was composed of cDNA or gDNA derived from T cells, B-cell-depleted T cells, or PBMCs. Findings and caveats that apply to the study as a whole: The amount of clinical and demographic metadata varied by source and participant and was provided uncurated.

To note about this clone: There is no known antigen for this receptor. The input lacks base qualities; no much larger clone sits a single base away.

The germline V end is reduced by 5 bases and the J end by 3 bases; junction bases left unmatched: 3. Reading the germline V gene gives CDR1 SGHVS and CDR2 FNYEAQ. The CDR3 runs 15 residues from the cysteine to the phenylalanine. Only CDR3 DNA is held: 45 bases, read in frame from base 1. TCRbeta CDR3 regions were amplified from genomic DNA by means of the immunoSEQ Assay, a bias-controlled multiplex PCR. Turning to the authors' computational methods: The number of nucleated cells in each sample was estimated from the amplification of reference gene primers within the assay. To quantify the absolute abundance of each unique TCRbeta CDR3 rearrangement, sequence reads were collapsed and filtered. For each sample, productive Simpson clonality was calculated by taking the square root of Simpson's diversity index across productive rearrangements. As stored in TCRdb, this immuneACCESS dataset retains in-frame rearrangements with V and J assigned. A fraction of the clones does not appear; measured against another copy, unresolved V genes explain less than half of the discrepancy, and the remainder lacks a known reason. V and J calls plus clone size are reproduced from that table; the DNA served to infer D and trimming. The sample includes 300,000 to 400,000 clones, with around 90% observed a single time. Approximately 9.3% of the sample rests with the top ten.

In Seattle, one collaborating source enrolled patients while the infection was active and tracked those patients longitudinally over the course of disease. The collaborating institutions used their own protocols to collect whole blood in K2EDTA tubes. For TCRbeta analysis, collaborators shipped samples in one of three forms: frozen whole blood, isolated PBMCs, or DNA extracted from either of those sample types. Sequenced sample: peripheral blood. The rearranged segments are TRBV7-6 and TRBJ2-2; 10 junctional bases match TRBD2. The clonotype originates from a man aged 25 to 40 with COVID-19, enrolled during active disease. CDR3 region: CASSISGGDTGELFF. The DNA sequence follows: TGTGCCAGCAGCATCAGCGGGGGGGACACCGGGGAGCTGTTTTTT.